Detailed here is one TCR beta chain. Antigen unknown. There are 16 residues in the CDR3. Germline loops: CDR1 MNHEY, CDR2 SVGAGI. TCRdb reanalyzed the 5' RACE reads, giving one entry per CDR3 protein sequence and no DNA. Its clone listing holds roughly 390,000 distinct CDR3 sequences. This record comes from a study of T cells expressing NK-cell markers. Study-level points and caveats: Nothing established the HCMV specificity of expanded NKG2C+ T cell clones. More than 5 donors had dominant NKG2C+ clonotypes that comprised about 1.0-8% of their CD8+ T cells.

The sequenced sample consisted of blood T cells: a sorted CD56 or NKG2C T cell subset, CD4+ or CD8+ T cells, or bulk PBMC T cells (not recorded which). This clonotype originated in a man between 18 and 69 years old in good health. J is TRBJ2-3 and V is TRBV6-5. The CDR3 loop reads CASSYSSMQSTDTQYF.